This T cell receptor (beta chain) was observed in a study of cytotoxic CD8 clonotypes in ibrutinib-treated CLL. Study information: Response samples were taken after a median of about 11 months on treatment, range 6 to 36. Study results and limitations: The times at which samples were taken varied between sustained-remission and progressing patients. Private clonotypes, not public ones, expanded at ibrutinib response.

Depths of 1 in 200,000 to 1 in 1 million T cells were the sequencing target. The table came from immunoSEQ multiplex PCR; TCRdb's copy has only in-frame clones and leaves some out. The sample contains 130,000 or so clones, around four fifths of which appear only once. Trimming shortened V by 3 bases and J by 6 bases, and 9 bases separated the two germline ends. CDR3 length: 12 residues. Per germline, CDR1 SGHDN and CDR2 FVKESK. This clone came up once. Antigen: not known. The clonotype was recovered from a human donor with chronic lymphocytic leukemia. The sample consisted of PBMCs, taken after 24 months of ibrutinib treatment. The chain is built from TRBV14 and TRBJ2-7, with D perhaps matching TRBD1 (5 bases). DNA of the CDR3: TGTGCCAGCAGCCAGCCAGGGCTCGAGCAGTACTTC. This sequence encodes CASSQPGLEQYF.